A selection of T cell receptor beta chains follows, all from one sample in a study of shared clonotypes between healthy human individuals. Method: immunoSEQ multiplex PCR; TCRdb's copy keeps in-frame clones and lacks some. The top ten clones hold roughly 0.4% of a sample with 1.5 million to 1.9 million clones, approximately 98% of them seen once. Sequences were obtained from naive CD4+ T cells sorted from blood. These receptors all come from a man between 25 and 39 years old in good health. The CDR3 runs from the conserved cysteine through the conserved F or W. A D gene is named only where the DNA matches it firmly. Expanded clones get a size class; other rows say once, few or many, or leave the size out.

J gene: TRBJ2-1; D gene: -; clone size: -; V gene: TRBV11-2; CDR3 protein: CASSPGWFNEQFF; CDR3 DNA: TGTGCCAGCAGCCCAGGGTGGTTCAATGAGCAGTTCTTC
J gene: TRBJ2-7; D gene: TRBD2; clone size: -; V gene: TRBV15; CDR3 protein: CATSVGLAGVVSYEQYF; CDR3 DNA: TGTGCCACCAGCGTGGGACTAGCGGGAGTCGTGAGCTACGAGCAGTACTTC
J gene: TRBJ2-3; D gene: -; clone size: -; V gene: TRBV19; CDR3 protein: CASRRARDTQYF; CDR3 DNA: TGTGCCAGTAGAAGAGCGCGAGATACGCAGTATTTT
J gene: TRBJ1-1; D gene: -; clone size: -; V gene: TRBV18; CDR3 protein: CASSSQTNTEAFF; CDR3 DNA: TGTGCCAGCTCGTCGCAGACGAACACTGAAGCTTTCTTT
J gene: TRBJ1-5; D gene: TRBD1; clone size: -; V gene: TRBV18; CDR3 protein: CASSPGQAVGGQPQHF; CDR3 DNA: TGTGCCAGCTCACCAGGACAGGCGGTAGGCGGTCAGCCCCAGCATTTT
J gene: TRBJ2-1; D gene: TRBD2; clone size: -; V gene: TRBV19; CDR3 protein: CASSHPWREDYNEQFF; CDR3 DNA: TGTGCCAGTAGCCATCCCTGGCGGGAGGATTACAATGAGCAGTTCTTC
J gene: TRBJ2-7; D gene: -; clone size: -; V gene: TRBV6-1; CDR3 protein: CASSEGTPSYEQYF; CDR3 DNA: TGTGCCAGCAGTGAAGGGACACCATCCTACGAGCAGTACTTC
J gene: TRBJ2-1; D gene: TRBD2; clone size: -; V gene: TRBV27; CDR3 protein: CASSLETSGRIEQFF; CDR3 DNA: TGTGCCAGCAGTTTGGAGACTAGCGGGAGGATTGAGCAGTTCTTC
J gene: TRBJ2-5; D gene: TRBD2; clone size: -; V gene: TRBV29-1; CDR3 protein: CSVRIGTRRETQYF; CDR3 DNA: TGCAGCGTTAGAATCGGGACTAGGCGAGAGACCCAGTACTTC
J gene: TRBJ2-1; D gene: -; clone size: -; V gene: TRBV7-9; CDR3 protein: CASSPWATSYNEQFF; CDR3 DNA: TGTGCCAGCAGCCCGTGGGCGACTTCCTACAATGAGCAGTTCTTC
J gene: TRBJ1-1; D gene: TRBD1; clone size: -; V gene: TRBV6-5; CDR3 protein: CATHRGAPEAFF; CDR3 DNA: TGTGCCACTCACAGGGGGGCCCCTGAAGCTTTCTTT
J gene: TRBJ2-7; D gene: -; clone size: -; V gene: TRBV15; CDR3 protein: CATSTESAVSRQYF; CDR3 DNA: TGTGCCACCAGCACCGAATCAGCCGTCTCCAGGCAGTACTTC
J gene: TRBJ2-1; D gene: -; clone size: -; V gene: TRBV4-2; CDR3 protein: CASSQDYEAQGEQFF; CDR3 DNA: TGTGCCAGCAGCCAAGATTACGAGGCACAGGGTGAGCAGTTCTTC
J gene: TRBJ1-1; D gene: -; clone size: -; V gene: TRBV10-1; CDR3 protein: CASSESGKGVAEAFF; CDR3 DNA: TGCGCCAGCAGTGAGTCGGGAAAGGGGGTTGCTGAAGCTTTCTTT
J gene: TRBJ2-3; D gene: TRBD2; clone size: -; V gene: TRBV2; CDR3 protein: CASSSGRALSTDTQYF; CDR3 DNA: TGTGCCAGCAGCAGCGGGAGGGCCCTAAGCACAGATACGCAGTATTTT
J gene: TRBJ2-7; D gene: -; clone size: once; V gene: TRBV6-5; CDR3 protein: CASSASGSSYEQYF; CDR3 DNA: TGTGCCAGCAGCGCCTCGGGGAGCTCCTACGAGCAGTACTTC
J gene: TRBJ2-7; D gene: TRBD1; clone size: -; V gene: TRBV18; CDR3 protein: CASSPSGQASYEQYF; CDR3 DNA: TGTGCCAGCTCCCCCTCCGGACAGGCATCCTACGAGCAGTACTTC
J gene: TRBJ1-5; D gene: -; clone size: few; V gene: TRBV25-1; CDR3 protein: CASSVSSNQPQHF; CDR3 DNA: TGTGCCAGCAGTGTCAGTAGCAATCAGCCCCAGCATTTT
J gene: TRBJ2-7; D gene: TRBD2; clone size: -; V gene: TRBV5-5; CDR3 protein: CASSFELPGLAGDEQYF; CDR3 DNA: TGTGCCAGCAGCTTCGAACTCCCGGGACTAGCGGGAGACGAGCAGTACTTC
J gene: TRBJ2-7; D gene: TRBD2; clone size: -; V gene: TRBV28; CDR3 protein: CASTTGASGTYEQYF; CDR3 DNA: TGTGCCAGCACAACCGGGGCTAGCGGTACCTACGAGCAGTACTTC
J gene: TRBJ1-5; D gene: -; clone size: -; V gene: TRBV5-3; CDR3 protein: CARSSTLGITYSNQPQHF; CDR3 DNA: TGTGCCAGAAGCTCGACGTTGGGGATTACTTATAGCAATCAGCCCCAGCATTTT
J gene: TRBJ2-1; D gene: TRBD2; clone size: -; V gene: TRBV7-2; CDR3 protein: CASSSVAGIFDEQFF; CDR3 DNA: TGTGCCAGCAGCTCGGTAGCGGGAATTTTCGATGAGCAGTTCTTC
J gene: TRBJ2-5; D gene: TRBD2; clone size: -; V gene: TRBV7-3; CDR3 protein: CASSLGLAGSGGQYF; CDR3 DNA: TGTGCCAGCAGCTTAGGGCTAGCGGGGTCTGGTGGCCAGTACTTC
J gene: TRBJ1-1; D gene: -; clone size: -; V gene: TRBV19; CDR3 protein: CASRTALRVSTEAFF; CDR3 DNA: TGTGCCAGTAGGACAGCCTTGCGGGTGAGCACTGAAGCTTTCTTT
J gene: TRBJ1-5; D gene: -; clone size: -; V gene: TRBV29-1; CDR3 protein: CSALITGLEPQHF; CDR3 DNA: TGCAGCGCCCTTATAACAGGGCTGGAGCCCCAGCATTTT
J gene: TRBJ2-7; D gene: TRBD2; clone size: -; V gene: TRBV7-9; CDR3 protein: CASSPVGGTYEQYF; CDR3 DNA: TGTGCCAGCAGCCCTGTCGGGGGGACGTACGAGCAGTACTTC
J gene: TRBJ2-7; D gene: -; clone size: -; V gene: TRBV7-8; CDR3 protein: CASSRADSAYEQYF; CDR3 DNA: TGTGCCAGCAGCCGTGCGGACAGCGCCTACGAGCAGTACTTC
J gene: TRBJ2-7; D gene: TRBD2; clone size: -; V gene: TRBV2; CDR3 protein: CASSSGFLQEQYF; CDR3 DNA: TGTGCCAGCTCTAGCGGGTTCTTACAGGAGCAGTACTTC
J gene: TRBJ2-3; D gene: -; clone size: -; V gene: TRBV18; CDR3 protein: CASSILGGAAGTDTQYF; CDR3 DNA: TGTGCCAGCTCAATTCTGGGCGGGGCTGCTGGCACAGATACGCAGTATTTT
J gene: TRBJ2-7; D gene: TRBD2; clone size: -; V gene: TRBV29-1; CDR3 protein: CSVQAGPYEQYF; CDR3 DNA: TGCAGCGTACAAGCGGGACCCTACGAGCAGTACTTC
J gene: TRBJ2-1; D gene: TRBD1; clone size: -; V gene: TRBV28; CDR3 protein: CASSPPGQGGLEQFF; CDR3 DNA: TGTGCCAGCAGTCCCCCGGGACAGGGAGGGTTGGAGCAGTTCTTC
J gene: TRBJ2-5; D gene: TRBD1; clone size: -; V gene: TRBV4-3; CDR3 protein: CASSRQGDETQYF; CDR3 DNA: TGCGCCAGCAGTCGACAGGGAGACGAGACCCAGTACTTC
J gene: TRBJ2-3; D gene: TRBD2; clone size: -; V gene: TRBV9; CDR3 protein: CASSSTGTTTDTQYF; CDR3 DNA: TGTGCCAGCAGTTCAACCGGGACTACTACAGATACGCAGTATTTT
J gene: TRBJ2-3; D gene: TRBD2; clone size: -; V gene: TRBV4-3; CDR3 protein: CASSLGLAGEDFSPDTQYF; CDR3 DNA: TGCGCCAGCAGCCTGGGACTAGCGGGAGAGGATTTTAGTCCAGATACGCAGTATTTT
J gene: TRBJ2-3; D gene: -; clone size: -; V gene: TRBV27; CDR3 protein: CASGYAQNTQYF; CDR3 DNA: TGTGCCAGCGGTTATGCACAGAATACGCAGTATTTT
J gene: TRBJ2-1; D gene: -; clone size: -; V gene: TRBV7-9; CDR3 protein: CASSLRPGANNEQFF; CDR3 DNA: TGTGCCAGCAGTCTCCGGCCAGGGGCGAACAATGAGCAGTTCTTC
J gene: TRBJ1-6; D gene: -; clone size: -; V gene: TRBV15; CDR3 protein: CATSRERGSLGGSPLHF; CDR3 DNA: TGTGCCACCAGCAGAGAGAGAGGTTCATTAGGGGGATCACCCCTCCACTTT